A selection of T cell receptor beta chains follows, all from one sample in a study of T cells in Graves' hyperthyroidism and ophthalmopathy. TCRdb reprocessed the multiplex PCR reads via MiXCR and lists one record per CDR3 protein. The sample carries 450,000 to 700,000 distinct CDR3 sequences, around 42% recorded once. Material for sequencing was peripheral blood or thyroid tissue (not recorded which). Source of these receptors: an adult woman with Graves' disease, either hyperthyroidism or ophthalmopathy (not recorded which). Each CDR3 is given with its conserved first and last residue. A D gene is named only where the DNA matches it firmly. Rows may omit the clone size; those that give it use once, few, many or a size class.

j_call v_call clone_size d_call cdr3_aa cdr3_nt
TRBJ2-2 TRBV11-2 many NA CASSSQTAAGGELFF TGTGCCAGCAGCTCCCAGACCGCGGCGGGCGGGGAGCTGTTTTTT
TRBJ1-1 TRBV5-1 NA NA CASSLDTNEAFF TGCGCCAGCAGCTTGGATACTAATGAAGCTTTCTTT
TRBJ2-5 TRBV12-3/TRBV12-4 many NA CASGFTGPQETQYF TGTGCCAGCGGGTTCACAGGGCCTCAAGAGACCCAGTACTTC
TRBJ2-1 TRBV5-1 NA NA CASRKRENGEQFF TGCGCCAGCCGCAAGAGGGAAAATGGCGAACAGTTCTTC
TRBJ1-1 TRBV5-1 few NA CASGHGGEHTEAFF TGCGCCAGCGGTCACGGAGGGGAACACACTGAAGCTTTCTTT
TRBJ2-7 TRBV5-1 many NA CASSLGVQGTSYEQYF TGCGCCAGCAGCTTGGGAGTCCAGGGGACGTCCTACGAGCAGTACTTC
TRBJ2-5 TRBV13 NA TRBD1 CASSSHPGTGLETQYF TGTGCCAGCAGCTCGCATCCCGGGACAGGGTTGGAGACCCAGTACTTC
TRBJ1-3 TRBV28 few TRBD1 CASRGQGWNTIYF TGTGCCAGCAGGGGACAGGGGTGGAACACCATATATTTT
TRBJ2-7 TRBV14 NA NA CASSQGVVGPYEQYF TGTGCCAGCAGCCAAGGAGTGGTAGGACCCTACGAGCAGTACTTC
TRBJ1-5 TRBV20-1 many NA CSARDGGVGPNSNQPQHF TGCAGTGCTAGAGATGGGGGTGTTGGACCTAATAGCAATCAGCCCCAGCATTTT
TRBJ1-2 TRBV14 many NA CASSQGTANYGYTF TGTGCCAGCAGCCAAGGGACAGCTAACTATGGCTACACCTTC
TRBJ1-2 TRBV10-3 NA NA CAISESGELGYTF TGTGCCATCAGTGAGTCAGGAGAGCTTGGCTACACCTTC
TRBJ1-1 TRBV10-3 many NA CAIKNGTEAFF TGTGCCATCAAAAACGGCACTGAAGCTTTCTTT
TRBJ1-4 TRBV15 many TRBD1 CATSREPSWTGGVKLFF TGTGCCACCAGCAGAGAACCGTCGTGGACAGGGGGGGTAAAACTGTTTTTT
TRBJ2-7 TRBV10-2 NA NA CASSEGSTYEQYF TGCGCCAGCAGTGAGGGCAGCACGTACGAGCAGTACTTC
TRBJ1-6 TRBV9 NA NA CASSEVLNSPLHF TGTGCCAGCAGCGAAGTACTTAATTCACCCCTCCACTTT
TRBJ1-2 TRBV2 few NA CASSVDTYGYTF TGTGCCAGCAGTGTGGACACCTATGGCTACACCTTC
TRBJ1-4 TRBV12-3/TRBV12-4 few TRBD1 CASSPWGDSHNEKLFF TGTGCCAGCAGCCCATGGGGGGACAGTCACAATGAAAAACTGTTTTTT
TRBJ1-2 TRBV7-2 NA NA CASSRGAATDYGYTF TGTGCCAGCAGCCGCGGGGCGGCGACTGACTATGGCTACACCTTC
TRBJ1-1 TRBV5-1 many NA CASSLMRLGDTEAFF TGCGCCAGCAGCTTAATGCGGCTAGGAGACACTGAAGCTTTCTTT
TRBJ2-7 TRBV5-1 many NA CASSLQEITAGWQYF TGCGCCAGCAGCTTGCAGGAGATAACGGCGGGGTGGCAGTACTTC
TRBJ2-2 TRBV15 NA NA CTTSRAGANTGELFF TGTACCACCAGCAGAGCCGGGGCGAACACCGGGGAGCTGTTTTTT
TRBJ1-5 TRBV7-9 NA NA CASSPWNSNQPQHF TGTGCCAGCAGCCCGTGGAACAGTAATCAGCCCCAGCATTTT
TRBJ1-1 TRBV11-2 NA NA CASGLAFF TGTGCCAGCGGATTAGCGTTCTTT
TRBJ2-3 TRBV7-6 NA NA CASSLGPSEGTDTQYF TGTGCCAGCAGCTTAGGTCCTAGCGAGGGCACAGATACGCAGTATTTT
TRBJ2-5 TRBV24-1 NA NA CATSYRGGETQYF TGTGCCACCAGTTACAGGGGAGGAGAGACCCAGTACTTC
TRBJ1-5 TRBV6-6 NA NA CASSPGTRAYSNQPQHF TGTGCCAGCAGCCCTGGTACTCGGGCCTATAGCAATCAGCCCCAGCATTTT
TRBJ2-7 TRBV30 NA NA CAWSVWGVEQYF TGTGCCTGGAGTGTATGGGGAGTCGAGCAGTACTTC
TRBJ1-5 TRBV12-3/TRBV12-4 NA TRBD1 CASNDRGDSNQPQHF TGTGCCAGCAATGACAGGGGGGACAGCAATCAGCCCCAGCATTTT
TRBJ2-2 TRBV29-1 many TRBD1 CSVGDTGGIRTGELFF TGCAGCGTTGGTGATACAGGGGGAATTCGGACCGGGGAGCTGTTTTTT
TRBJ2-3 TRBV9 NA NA CASSGQGHSDTQYF TGTGCCAGCAGCGGCCAGGGGCATTCAGATACGCAGTATTTT
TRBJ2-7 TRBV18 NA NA CASSPVGRGDEQYF TGTGCCAGCTCACCGGTCGGCAGGGGGGACGAGCAGTACTTC
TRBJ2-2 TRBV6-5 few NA CASSYIDQRNTGELFF TGTGCCAGCAGTTATATCGATCAGCGGAACACCGGGGAGCTGTTTTTT
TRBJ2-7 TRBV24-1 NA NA CATSGLNYEQYF TGTGCCACCAGTGGACTGAACTACGAGCAGTACTTC
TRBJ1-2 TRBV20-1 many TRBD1 CSARNHRGDYGYTF TGCAGTGCTCGTAATCACAGGGGGGACTATGGCTACACCTTC
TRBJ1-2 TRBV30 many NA CAWQRRGYGYTF TGTGCCTGGCAACGTCGGGGATATGGCTACACCTTC
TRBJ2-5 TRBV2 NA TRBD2 CASCGLAGLQYF TGTGCCAGCTGTGGACTAGCGGGACTTCAGTACTTC
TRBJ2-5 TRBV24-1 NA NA CATSDPRTEETQYF TGTGCCACCAGTGATCCTCGGACTGAAGAGACCCAGTACTTC
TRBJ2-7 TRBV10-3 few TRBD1 CAISGPGQGTYEQYF TGTGCCATCAGTGGCCCGGGACAGGGGACCTACGAGCAGTACTTC
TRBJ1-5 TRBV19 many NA CASRGISNQPQHF TGTGCCAGTAGAGGAATTAGCAATCAGCCCCAGCATTTT
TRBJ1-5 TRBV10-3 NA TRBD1 CATFQGGGNQPQHF TGTGCCACCTTTCAGGGGGGGGGCAATCAGCCCCAGCATTTT
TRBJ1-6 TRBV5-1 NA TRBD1 CASSWAGTESSYNSPLHF TGCGCCAGCAGCTGGGCCGGGACAGAAAGCTCCTATAATTCACCCCTCCACTTT
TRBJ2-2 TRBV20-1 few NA CSAPTDFGGELFF TGCAGTGCTCCCACGGATTTTGGCGGGGAGCTGTTTTTT
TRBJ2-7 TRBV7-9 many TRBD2 CASSLGDYYEQYF TGTGCCAGCAGCTTGGGGGACTACTACGAGCAGTACTTC
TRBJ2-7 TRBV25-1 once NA CASREGGLTYEQYF TGTGCCAGCAGGGAGGGCGGGCTAACCTACGAGCAGTACTTC
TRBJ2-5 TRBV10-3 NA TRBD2 CAISELAGETQYF TGTGCCATCAGTGAACTAGCGGGGGAGACCCAGTACTTC
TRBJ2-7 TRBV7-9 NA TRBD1 CASSLTTGPNEQYF TGTGCCAGCAGCTTGACGACAGGGCCTAATGAGCAGTACTTC
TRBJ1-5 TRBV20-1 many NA CSARQGSGQPQHF TGCAGTGCTAGACAGGGGTCAGGTCAGCCCCAGCATTTT
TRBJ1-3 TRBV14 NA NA CASSKEANTIYF TGTGCCAGCAGCAAGGAGGCAAACACCATATATTTT
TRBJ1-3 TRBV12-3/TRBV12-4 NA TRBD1 CASSGDGTGLSDTIYF TGTGCCAGCAGTGGTGACGGGACAGGGTTATCCGACACCATATATTTT
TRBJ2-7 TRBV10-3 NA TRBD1 CAISESLGQGPYEQYF TGTGCCATCAGTGAGTCGCTGGGACAGGGACCTTACGAGCAGTACTTC
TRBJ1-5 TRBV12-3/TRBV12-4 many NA CASSLAWGSRPQHF TGTGCCAGCAGTTTAGCTTGGGGGTCGCGGCCCCAGCATTTT
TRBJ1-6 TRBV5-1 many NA CASSFLSPYNSPLHF TGCGCCAGCAGCTTTTTATCGCCCTATAATTCACCCCTCCACTTT
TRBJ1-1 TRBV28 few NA CASSYYQTDQNTEAFF TGTGCCAGCTCCTACTATCAGACAGACCAAAACACTGAAGCTTTCTTT